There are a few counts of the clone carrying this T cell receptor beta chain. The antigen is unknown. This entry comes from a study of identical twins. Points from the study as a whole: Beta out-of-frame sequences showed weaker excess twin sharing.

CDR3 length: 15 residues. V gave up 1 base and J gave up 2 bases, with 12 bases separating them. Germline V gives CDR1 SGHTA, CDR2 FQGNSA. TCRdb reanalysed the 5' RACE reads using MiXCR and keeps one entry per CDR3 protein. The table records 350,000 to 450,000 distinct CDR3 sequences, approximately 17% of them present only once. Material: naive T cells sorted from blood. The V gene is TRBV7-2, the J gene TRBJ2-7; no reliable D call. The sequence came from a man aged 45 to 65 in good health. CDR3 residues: CASSLESSKAYEQYF. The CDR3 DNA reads TGTGCCAGCAGCTTAGAGTCGAGTAAGGCCTACGAGCAGTACTTC.